This T cell receptor (beta chain) derives from a study of read filtering for tumor transcriptome and immune sequencing. Across the study: Patients were about 18 male and around 15 female, mean age 65.9 years, range roughly 45 to 85. Per sample, TCR-region reads ranged about 3.5 to 11 million by IR-seq, about 80 to 1,400 by RNA-seq.

The germline V gene has CDR1 SQVTM and CDR2 ANQGSEA. This CDR3 is 15 amino acids long. From about 0.4 ug of RNA, a library with molecular barcoded alpha/delta and beta/gamma adaptors was made. From the reads, TCRdb called clonotypes with MiXCR, one entry per CDR3 protein. The table includes tens of thousands of distinct CDR3 sequences, about a fifth detected once. Overall study results and limits: The CD138-negative fraction was mixed bone marrow immune cells, not pure T cells. Correlation between methods rose after single-read clonotypes were removed.

As regards this clonotype: Its specificity is not known. This may come from a read error, since a much larger clone is one base off.

The origin of this receptor is a donor aged 40 or older with multiple myeloma. V gene TRBV29-1 combines with J gene TRBJ1-1; unclear D gene. The sequencing sample was made of a population of CD138-negative cells sorted from bone marrow. The CDR3 coding sequence is TGCAGCGCCAAAGGTCAGCGTGGGGTGAACACTGAAACTTTCTTT. Protein: CSAKGQRGVNTETFF. Full variable domain (missing parts from reference TRBV29-1 and TRBJ1-1): SAVISQKPSRDICQRGTSLTIQCQVDSQVTMMFWYRQQPGQSLTLIATANQGSEATYESGFVIDKFPISRPNLTFSTLTVSNMSPEDSSIYLCSAKGQRGVNTETFFGQGTRLTVV.